The clone carrying this TCR beta chain was picked up a small number of times. Its cognate antigen is unknown. This sample is part of a study of response to subunit inactivated influenza vaccine. Germline V gives CDR1 SGHTA, CDR2 FQGNSA. The V gene lost 1 base and the J gene lost 10 bases, with 14 bases spanning the gap. This CDR3 region has 14 residues. Points from the study as a whole: There was a suggestion from the authors that each seasonal influenza vaccination recruits few new T cells.

TCRdb ran MiXCR on the RT-PCR reads and lists one entry per CDR3 protein. The table shows around 530,000 distinct CDR3 sequences, with approximately 17% occurring only once. This sample comprised CD4+ T cells sorted from PBMCs, obtained 23 months after vaccination. This TCR was sampled from a man between 50 and 69 years old who received an inactivated influenza vaccine. V gene TRBV7-2 combines with J gene TRBJ2-1; no clear D. CDR3 amino acids: CASSLVVMNGEQFF. The CDR3 DNA reads TGTGCCAGCAGCTTAGTCGTTATGAACGGCGAGCAGTTCTTC.